The rows below give T cell receptor beta chains drawn from one sample of a study of blood T cells in healthy people across ages. A single record per CDR3 protein comes from TCRdb applying MiXCR to the 5' RACE reads. Here the sample spans about 1.8 million distinct CDR3 sequences, approximately 50% being singletons. The sequenced sample consisted of blood. The receptors were sampled from a woman aged 40 to 50 in good health. CDR3s include the opening cysteine and the closing phenylalanine or tryptophan. Each record gives: J gene, clone size, D gene, V gene, CDR3 DNA, CDR3 protein. The D gene is left open where the match is weak. Clone size is given for some rows only: seen once, a few or many times, or a class if the clone is expanded.

j_gene: TRBJ2-1
abundance: -
d_gene: TRBD1
v_gene: TRBV6-2/TRBV6-3
CDR3nt: TGTGCCAGCAATCAACAGGGGTCCTACAATGAGCAGTTCTTC
CDR3aa: CASNQQGSYNEQFF

j_gene: TRBJ1-2
abundance: -
d_gene: -
v_gene: TRBV14
CDR3nt: TGTGCCAGCAGCCAAGAGGTGGTAGGGAGCTATGGCTACACCTTC
CDR3aa: CASSQEVVGSYGYTF

j_gene: TRBJ2-3
abundance: -
d_gene: TRBD1
v_gene: TRBV18
CDR3nt: TGTGTCAGCTCACCACTTAAAGGACAGGGGTCAGATACGCAGTATTTT
CDR3aa: CVSSPLKGQGSDTQYF

j_gene: TRBJ2-3
abundance: few
d_gene: TRBD2
v_gene: TRBV13
CDR3nt: TGTGCCAGCAGCTTAAGGGGACTAGCAGATACGCAGTATTTT
CDR3aa: CASSLRGLADTQYF

j_gene: TRBJ2-1
abundance: few
d_gene: TRBD2
v_gene: TRBV7-2
CDR3nt: TGTGCCAGCAGCGGCACTAGCGGAAACAATGAGCAGTTCTTC
CDR3aa: CASSGTSGNNEQFF

j_gene: TRBJ2-5
abundance: -
d_gene: -
v_gene: TRBV5-1
CDR3nt: TGCGCCAGCAGCTTCCTGTCGGTAGCGGCGATCCAAGAGACCCAGTACTTC
CDR3aa: CASSFLSVAAIQETQYF

j_gene: TRBJ1-6
abundance: -
d_gene: TRBD1
v_gene: TRBV6-6
CDR3nt: TGTGCCAACAGTTACGGGGACAGGGGGAATTCACCCCTCCACTTT
CDR3aa: CANSYGDRGNSPLHF

j_gene: TRBJ2-3
abundance: -
d_gene: TRBD2
v_gene: TRBV28
CDR3nt: TGTGCCAACAGACCGGGACGGGGGGGCACAGATACGCAGTATTTT
CDR3aa: CANRPGRGGTDTQYF

j_gene: TRBJ2-1
abundance: few
d_gene: TRBD1
v_gene: TRBV7-2
CDR3nt: TGTGCCAGCAGCCCCCAGGGGGTCGGGGACAATGAGCAGTTCTTC
CDR3aa: CASSPQGVGDNEQFF

j_gene: TRBJ2-1
abundance: -
d_gene: TRBD2
v_gene: TRBV11-2
CDR3nt: TGTGCCAGCAGCTTCGGACTAGCGGCGGGATACAATGAGCAGTTCTTC
CDR3aa: CASSFGLAAGYNEQFF